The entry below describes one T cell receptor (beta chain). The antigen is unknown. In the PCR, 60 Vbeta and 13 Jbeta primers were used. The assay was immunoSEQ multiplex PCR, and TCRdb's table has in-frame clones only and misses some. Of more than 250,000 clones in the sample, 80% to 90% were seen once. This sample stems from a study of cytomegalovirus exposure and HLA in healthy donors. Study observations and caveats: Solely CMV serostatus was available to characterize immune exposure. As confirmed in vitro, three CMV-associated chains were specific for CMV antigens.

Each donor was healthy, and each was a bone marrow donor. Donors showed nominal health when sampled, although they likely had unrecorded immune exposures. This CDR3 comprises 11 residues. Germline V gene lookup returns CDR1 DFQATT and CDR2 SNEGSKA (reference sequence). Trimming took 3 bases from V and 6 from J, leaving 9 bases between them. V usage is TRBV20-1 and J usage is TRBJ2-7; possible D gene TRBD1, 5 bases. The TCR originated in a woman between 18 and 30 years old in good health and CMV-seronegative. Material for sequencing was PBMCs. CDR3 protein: CSASEGVEQYF. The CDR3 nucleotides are TGCAGTGCTAGCGAAGGGGTCGAGCAGTACTTC.